The present T cell receptor beta chain was sequenced within a study of yellow fever vaccine responses in identical twins. In germline, CDR1 is LGHDT, CDR2 YNNKEL (reference sequence). V lost 4 bases to trimming and J lost 11 bases; unmatched junction nucleotides: 8. There are 13 residues in the CDR3. MiXCR, applied by TCRdb to the RT-PCR reads, yields one record per CDR3 protein. The sample contains approximately 6,000 distinct CDR3 sequences, 65% to 70% of which appear only once. As for this clonotype: No antigen is known for it.

Regarding the study as a whole: Reportedly, twins' vaccine T cell responses looked partly convergent and partly personalized.

This clonotype originated in a woman younger than 35 who received the yellow fever vaccine. The sequencing here drew on T cells from blood (PBMCs), unsorted or a sorted subset (not recorded which), taken before or after yellow fever vaccination (not recorded which). This chain links TRBV3-1 with TRBJ2-1; 7 nucleotides match TRBD1. CDR3 residues: CASSLISGQQQFF. As DNA, the CDR3 is TGTGCCAGCAGCCTTATTTCGGGACAGCAGCAGTTCTTC.